This T cell receptor (beta chain) was sequenced during a study of shared clonotypes between healthy human individuals (dated by TCRdb to about 2020). As for the study more broadly: The cohort comprised two women and a few men aged 18 to 49 years. For each donor, CD4 naive and CD4 memory were each given three plates, CD8 naive was given two plates, and CD8 memory was given one plate. Blood TCR repertoires of roughly five healthy adults were deeply sequenced to estimate repertoire size and the extent of clonotype sharing between individuals. Libraries were prepared and TCR repertoires were sequenced by different laboratories using diverse techniques, in order to increase sequencing depth and limit assay-specific biases. Each donor's leukapheresis produced roughly between roughly 0.85 and 10 billion PBMCs.

The investigation overall reported the following: Higher generation probabilities were observed for clonotypes shared by all four sorted-subset donors than for non-shared clonotypes. Pairwise subsampling led to the expectation that sequencing depth would affect the degree of clonotype sharing among donors. Sharing across a few donors was observed for roughly 5% of naive CD4, less than 4% of naive CD8, 2% to 2.5% of memory CD4, and roughly 0.4% of memory CD8 clonotypes. Estimated clonotype richness was generally larger for naive than for memory subsets. Sampling was restricted to blood, and TCR repertoires in tissue are likely to differ from TCR repertoires in blood. Because the study included only a small number of donors, the genetic and exposure-history diversity represented was limited. Rarefaction of sorted-subset datasets indicated incomplete sequencing despite the large sequencing depth.

TCR CDR3 regions were amplified from genomic DNA by multiplex PCR using the deep immunoSEQ assay. Genomic DNA extracted from each cell subset was distributed evenly over all wells of several immunoSEQ 96-well plates, and each plate served as one replicate. For sorted subsets, approximately 0.2 ug of genomic DNA, equivalent to about 30,000 T cell genomes, went into each replicate PCR. Purified libraries were quantified with a Qubit 3.0 fluorometer, sized on a Bioanalyzer 2100, and re-quantified with the KAPA Library Quantification kit. Every immunoSEQ 96-well plate was sequenced on a separate single-read 150-cycle Illumina NextSeq 550 flow cell. The authors processed their data as follows. The immunoSEQ output contained only junctional sequences without quality scores, so filtering could not match that applied to full-length reads. To assign V/J genes and CDR3, sequences were annotated against IMGT germline references using PyIR, a Python wrapper for IgBLAST v1.9. Reads were filtered out if the reads had weak V/J assignments (E-value above 1e-6), no CDR3, stop codons, out-of-frame junctions, or ambiguous translated residues. V3J clonotypes were defined by identical inferred V gene, J gene, and CDR3 amino acid sequence. Percentage overlap between repertoires was calculated by dividing the number of shared unique clonotypes by the size of the smaller repertoire. Three approaches were used to assess repertoire richness: RTK rarefaction, the Chao1 estimator, and Recon v2.1 estimates of unobserved clonotypes. OLGA was used to compute generation probabilities for all TCRbeta clonotypes that the gDNA method yielded from a handful of donors. TCRdb carries this immuneACCESS record with in-frame sequences only. Its versions omit some clonotypes, under half of them owing to an unresolved V gene in the studies checked, with the rest unexplained. The V and J calls and clone size come from that table; D and trimming were worked out from the DNA. The sample yields millions of clones; roughly 94% were counted once. 0.85% to 1.2% of the sample is held by the ten biggest clonotypes.

A word on this clone: Its antigen is unknown. There are no base qualities to consult, and no much larger clone falls within one base.

For the CD8 naive samples, CD45RO-negative cells were positively selected for CCR7, yielding a CD45RA+CCR7+ population from which TemRA cells were excluded. Donors were healthy HIV-negative adults with no recently reported acute infections or vaccinations. Every donor was a Caucasian adult living in Nashville, Tennessee, USA. Blood was collected by leukapheresis, and PBMCs were isolated by Ficoll-Histopaque density gradient centrifugation and then cryopreserved in liquid nitrogen vapor phase. Analytical flow cytometry was used to check the purity and quantity of each magnetically sorted T cell population. Genomic DNA was isolated from each sorted fraction and quantified by UV absorbance on a Nanodrop 2000c. The sample was naive CD8+ T cells sorted from blood. In the paper's terms, the cell subset or site label means: CD45RA+CCR7+. The source of this sequence is a man aged 18 to 30 in good health.

The encoded CDR3 is CASSTLQGSDYGYTF. The DNA sequence reads TGCGCCAGCAGCACGTTGCAGGGGAGTGACTATGGCTACACCTTC. The chain is made from TRBV4-1 and TRBJ1-2; TRBD1 is possibly the D segment (6 matching bases). CDR1 MGHRA and CDR2 YSYEKL are derived from the germline V gene. V was cut back by 5 bases and J by 3 bases, leaving a gap of 16 bases between them. The CDR3 numbers 15 residues from cysteine through phenylalanine. The kept DNA is CDR3 alone, 45 bases in frame from the first base.